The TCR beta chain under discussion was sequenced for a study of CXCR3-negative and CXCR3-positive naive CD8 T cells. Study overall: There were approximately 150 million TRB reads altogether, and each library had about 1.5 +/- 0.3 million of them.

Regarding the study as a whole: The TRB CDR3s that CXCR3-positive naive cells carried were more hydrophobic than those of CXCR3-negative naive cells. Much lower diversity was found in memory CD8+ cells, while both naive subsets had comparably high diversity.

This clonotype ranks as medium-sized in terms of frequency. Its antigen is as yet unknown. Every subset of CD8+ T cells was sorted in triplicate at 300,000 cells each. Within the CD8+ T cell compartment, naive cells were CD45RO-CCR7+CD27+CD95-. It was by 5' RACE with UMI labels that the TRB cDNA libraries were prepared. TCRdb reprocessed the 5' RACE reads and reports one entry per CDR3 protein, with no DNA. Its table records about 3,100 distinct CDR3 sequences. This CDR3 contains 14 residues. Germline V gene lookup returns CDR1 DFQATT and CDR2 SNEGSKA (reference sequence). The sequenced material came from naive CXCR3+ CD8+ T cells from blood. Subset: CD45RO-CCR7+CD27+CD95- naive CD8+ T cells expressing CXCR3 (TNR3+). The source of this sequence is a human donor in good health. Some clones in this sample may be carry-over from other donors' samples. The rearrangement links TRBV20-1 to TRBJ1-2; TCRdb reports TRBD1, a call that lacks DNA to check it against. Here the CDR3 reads CSARALDRDYGYTF.